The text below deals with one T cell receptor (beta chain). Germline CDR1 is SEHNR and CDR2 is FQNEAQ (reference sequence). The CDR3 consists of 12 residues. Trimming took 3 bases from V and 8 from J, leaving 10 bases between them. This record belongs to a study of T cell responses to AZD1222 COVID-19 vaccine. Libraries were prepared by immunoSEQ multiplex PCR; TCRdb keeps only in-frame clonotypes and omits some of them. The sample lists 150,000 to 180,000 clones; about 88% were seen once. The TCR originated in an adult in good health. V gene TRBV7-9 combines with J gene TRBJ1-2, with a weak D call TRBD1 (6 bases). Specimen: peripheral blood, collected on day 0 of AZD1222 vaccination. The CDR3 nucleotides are TGTGCCAGCAGCTTCGGACAGCGGGGCTACACCTTC. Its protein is CASSFGQRGYTF. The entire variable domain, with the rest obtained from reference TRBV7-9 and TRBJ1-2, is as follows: DTGVSQNPRHKITKRGQNVTFRCDPISEHNRLYWYRQTLGQGPEFLTYFQNEAQLEKSRLLSDRFSAERPKGSFSTLEIQRTEQGDSAMYLCASSFGQRGYTFGSGTRLTVV.